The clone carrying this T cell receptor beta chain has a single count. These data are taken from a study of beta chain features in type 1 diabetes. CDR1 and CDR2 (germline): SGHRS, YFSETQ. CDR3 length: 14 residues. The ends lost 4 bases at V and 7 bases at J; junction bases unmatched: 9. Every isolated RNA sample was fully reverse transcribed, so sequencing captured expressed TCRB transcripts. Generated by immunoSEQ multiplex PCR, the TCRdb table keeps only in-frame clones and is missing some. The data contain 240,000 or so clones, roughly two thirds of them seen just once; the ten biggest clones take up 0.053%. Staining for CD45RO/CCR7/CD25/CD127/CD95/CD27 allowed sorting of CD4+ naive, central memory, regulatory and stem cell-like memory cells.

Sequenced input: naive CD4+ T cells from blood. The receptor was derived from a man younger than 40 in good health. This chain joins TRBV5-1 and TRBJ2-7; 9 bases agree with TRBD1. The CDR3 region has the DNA TGCGCCAGCAGCCTCCGGACAGGGGACTTGGAGCAGTACTTC. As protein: CASSLRTGDLEQYF.